A single sample gave rise to the 3 T cell receptor beta chains below, sequenced in a study of cytomegalovirus exposure and HLA in healthy donors. This PCR relied on a set of 60 Vbeta primers and 13 Jbeta primers. Sequencing used immunoSEQ multiplex PCR; TCRdb keeps in-frame clones, though not all of them. The sample shows 150,000 to 200,000 clones, about 62% of them seen only once. Material for sequencing was PBMCs. These TCRs come from a man between 40 and 49 years old in good health and CMV-seronegative.

The chain couples TRBV5-6 to TRBJ2-7; D remains ambiguous. The CDR3 length is 15 residues. V was cut by 1 base and J by 0 bases, with 11 bases left in between. Germline lookup yields CDR1 SGHDT and CDR2 YYEEEE. DNA of the CDR3: TGTGCCAGCAGCTTGAGGAGCCGAGACTCCTACGAGCAGTACTTC. This codes for CASSLRSRDSYEQYF.

About this clone itself: Other DNA variants within this sample encode the same CDR3. The gene calls are TRBV9 and TRBJ2-7; possibly TRBD2 for D (7 bases). The CDR3 has 14 amino acids. CDR1 and CDR2 (germline): SGDLS, YYNGEE. V dropped 0 bases and J dropped 2 bases, with 9 bases sitting between them. The CDR3 is CASSVAGGPYEQYF. For the CDR3, the DNA is TGTGCCAGCAGCGTAGCCGGGGGGCCCTACGAGCAGTACTTC.

With regard to this clone: Relative to the germline gene, one junction end is altered; a read error may explain this. This chain connects TRBV4-2 to TRBJ2-1, with 11 bases fitting TRBD2. CDR3 size: 16 residues. The germline V gene encodes CDR1 LGHNA and CDR2 YNFKEQ. The CDR3 DNA reads TGTGCCAGCAGTCAAGAAACTAGCGGGGGTCAGAATGAGCAGTTCTTC. Amino acid sequence: CASSQETSGGQNEQFF.